These T cell receptor beta chains were read from a single sample in a study of patients and donors after allogeneic stem cell transplantation. TCRdb called the RT-PCR reads again in MiXCR, with one record for every CDR3 protein. The table has 87,000 or so distinct CDR3 sequences, 5% seen once. Specimen: blood, either unsorted or a sorted T cell fraction (not recorded which). The origin of the receptors is a human donor who was either an allogeneic HSCT recipient or a stem cell or donor lymphocyte infusion donor (not recorded which). It is not recorded whose cells these are; they may come from a transplant donor. CDR3s include the opening cysteine and the closing phenylalanine or tryptophan. Fields, in order: J gene, V gene, CDR3 length, CDR3 protein.

J gene: TRBJ2-3
V gene: TRBV20-1
CDR3 length: 11
CDR3 protein: CSARAANTQYF

J gene: TRBJ2-5
V gene: TRBV5-5
CDR3 length: 13
CDR3 protein: CASSLRQGGTQYF

J gene: TRBJ2-3
V gene: TRBV5-5
CDR3 length: 14
CDR3 protein: CASSLGLLADTQYF

J gene: TRBJ1-1
V gene: TRBV5-8
CDR3 length: 17
CDR3 protein: CASSLGAGALMNTEAFF

J gene: TRBJ2-1
V gene: TRBV23-1
CDR3 length: 14
CDR3 protein: CASSHSGQINEQFF

J gene: TRBJ1-5
V gene: TRBV10-2
CDR3 length: 14
CDR3 protein: CASRVGPGGQPQHF

J gene: TRBJ1-2
V gene: TRBV5-1
CDR3 length: 15
CDR3 protein: CASSLSGQPGRGYTF

J gene: TRBJ2-5
V gene: TRBV20-1
CDR3 length: 11
CDR3 protein: CSARDTETQYF

J gene: TRBJ2-3
V gene: TRBV10-3
CDR3 length: 12
CDR3 protein: CAISEWADTQYF

J gene: TRBJ2-2
V gene: TRBV6-1
CDR3 length: 15
CDR3 protein: CASSEKGGLAGELFF

J gene: TRBJ1-2
V gene: TRBV5-1
CDR3 length: 14
CDR3 protein: CASSPDRLNYGYTF

J gene: TRBJ2-1
V gene: TRBV5-5
CDR3 length: 16
CDR3 protein: CASSLLTSGGAYEQFF

J gene: TRBJ2-5
V gene: TRBV9
CDR3 length: 16
CDR3 protein: CASSVGVSAGQETQYF

J gene: TRBJ1-4
V gene: TRBV5-1
CDR3 length: 16
CDR3 protein: CASSLEEGARNEKLFF

J gene: TRBJ1-5
V gene: TRBV7-9
CDR3 length: 14
CDR3 protein: CASSIQGSNQPQHF

J gene: TRBJ2-1
V gene: TRBV11-2
CDR3 length: 17
CDR3 protein: CASSFRDRSNTYNEQFF

J gene: TRBJ1-3
V gene: TRBV5-1
CDR3 length: 13
CDR3 protein: CASSLQGGNTIYF

J gene: TRBJ2-7
V gene: TRBV5-1
CDR3 length: 14
CDR3 protein: CASRTPGQIYEQYF

J gene: TRBJ2-2
V gene: TRBV9
CDR3 length: 14
CDR3 protein: CASSVQGYTGELFF

J gene: TRBJ2-4
V gene: TRBV28
CDR3 length: 13
CDR3 protein: CASSPPSGNIQYF

J gene: TRBJ1-6
V gene: TRBV5-5
CDR3 length: 16
CDR3 protein: CASSLNVGRYNSPLHF

J gene: TRBJ2-3
V gene: TRBV7-3
CDR3 length: 13
CDR3 protein: CASSLTGPDTQYF

J gene: TRBJ2-4
V gene: TRBV11-2
CDR3 length: 17
CDR3 protein: CASSLFRREKAKNIQYF

J gene: TRBJ2-2
V gene: TRBV6-4
CDR3 length: 14
CDR3 protein: CASSEGRNTGELFF

J gene: TRBJ2-1
V gene: TRBV11-2
CDR3 length: 17
CDR3 protein: CASSLGWRAGARNEQFF

J gene: TRBJ2-2
V gene: TRBV9
CDR3 length: 15
CDR3 protein: CASSVGVEATGELFF

J gene: TRBJ2-3
V gene: TRBV5-8
CDR3 length: 16
CDR3 protein: CASSLARQPDTDTQYF

J gene: TRBJ1-4
V gene: TRBV5-1
CDR3 length: 14
CDR3 protein: CASSRGTFNEKLFF

J gene: TRBJ1-5
V gene: TRBV3-1
CDR3 length: 14
CDR3 protein: CASSPLISEQPQHF

J gene: TRBJ1-1
V gene: TRBV6-1
CDR3 length: 13
CDR3 protein: CASSGGRATEAFF

J gene: TRBJ2-1
V gene: TRBV5-5
CDR3 length: 15
CDR3 protein: CASSPTSGIYNEQFF

J gene: TRBJ2-1
V gene: TRBV2
CDR3 length: 14
CDR3 protein: CASNPDRYNNEQFF

J gene: TRBJ1-6
V gene: TRBV27
CDR3 length: 16
CDR3 protein: CASSRDSPPYNSPLHF

J gene: TRBJ2-7
V gene: TRBV28
CDR3 length: 13
CDR3 protein: CASKAGGVGEQYF

J gene: TRBJ2-1
V gene: TRBV20-1
CDR3 length: 14
CDR3 protein: CSAVSGRAYNEQFF

J gene: TRBJ2-2
V gene: TRBV4-1
CDR3 length: 19
CDR3 protein: CASSPGGLAGGANTGELFF

J gene: TRBJ2-3
V gene: TRBV25-1
CDR3 length: 13
CDR3 protein: CASSFKGADTQYF

J gene: TRBJ2-2
V gene: TRBV19
CDR3 length: 14
CDR3 protein: CASKDRSYTGELFF

J gene: TRBJ1-2
V gene: TRBV5-6
CDR3 length: 15
CDR3 protein: CASSLIGRVANGYTF

J gene: TRBJ2-2
V gene: TRBV27
CDR3 length: 16
CDR3 protein: CASTEGGLLNTGELFF

J gene: TRBJ2-1
V gene: TRBV18
CDR3 length: 13
CDR3 protein: CASSPAAYNEQFF

J gene: TRBJ2-5
V gene: TRBV18
CDR3 length: 13
CDR3 protein: CASSLQARETQYF

J gene: TRBJ1-4
V gene: TRBV27
CDR3 length: 13
CDR3 protein: CASMKWGGEKLFF

J gene: TRBJ2-5
V gene: TRBV5-1
CDR3 length: 14
CDR3 protein: CASSSTGTKETQYF

J gene: TRBJ2-1
V gene: TRBV19
CDR3 length: 18
CDR3 protein: CASRRLAGLRSSYNEQFF

J gene: TRBJ1-4
V gene: TRBV5-5
CDR3 length: 14
CDR3 protein: CASSLGSTNEKLFF

J gene: TRBJ2-3
V gene: TRBV6-2/TRBV6-3
CDR3 length: 14
CDR3 protein: CASRPTSGIISQYF

J gene: TRBJ2-7
V gene: TRBV12-3/TRBV12-4
CDR3 length: 15
CDR3 protein: CASSPSPTGGGEQYF

J gene: TRBJ2-5
V gene: TRBV18
CDR3 length: 14
CDR3 protein: CASSPPTGRETQYF

J gene: TRBJ2-5
V gene: TRBV12-3/TRBV12-4
CDR3 length: 14
CDR3 protein: CASNPGRGSETQYF